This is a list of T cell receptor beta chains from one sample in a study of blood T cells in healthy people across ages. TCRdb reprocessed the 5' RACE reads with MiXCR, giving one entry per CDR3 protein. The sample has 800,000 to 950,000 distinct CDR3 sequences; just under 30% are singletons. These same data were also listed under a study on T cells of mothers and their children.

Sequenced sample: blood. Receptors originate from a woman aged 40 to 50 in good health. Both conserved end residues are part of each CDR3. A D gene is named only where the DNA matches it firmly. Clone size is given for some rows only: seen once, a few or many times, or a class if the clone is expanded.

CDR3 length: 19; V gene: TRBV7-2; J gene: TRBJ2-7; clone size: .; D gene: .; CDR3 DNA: TGTGCCAGCAGCTTTCCCTCCGGGACTGGCGGGGCCAGCTCCTACGAGCAGTACTTC; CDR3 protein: CASSFPSGTGGASSYEQYF
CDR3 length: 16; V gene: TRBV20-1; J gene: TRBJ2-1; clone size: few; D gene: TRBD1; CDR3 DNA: TGCAGTGCTAGGGGACAGGGGAGGAGGTCCTACAATGAGCAGTTCTTC; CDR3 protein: CSARGQGRRSYNEQFF
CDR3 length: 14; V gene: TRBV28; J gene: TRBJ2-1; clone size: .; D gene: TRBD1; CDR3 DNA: TGTGCCAGCAGTGGCCCGGGACAGGAAAATGAGCAGTTCTTC; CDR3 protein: CASSGPGQENEQFF
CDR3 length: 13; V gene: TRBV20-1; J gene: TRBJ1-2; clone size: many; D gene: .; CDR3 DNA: TGCAGTGCTGTCCCGGGGGGGGGTTATGGCTACACCTTC; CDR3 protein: CSAVPGGGYGYTF
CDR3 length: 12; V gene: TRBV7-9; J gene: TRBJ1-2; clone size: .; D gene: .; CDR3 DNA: TGTGCCAGCATGGGCAGGGAAAGGGGCTACACCTTC; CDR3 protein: CASMGRERGYTF
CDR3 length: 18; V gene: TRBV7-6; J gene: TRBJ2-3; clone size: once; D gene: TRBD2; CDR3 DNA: TGTGCCAGCAGCCTAGGTCGAGCGGGGGGCCTCCGCACAGATACGCAGTATTTT; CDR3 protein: CASSLGRAGGLRTDTQYF
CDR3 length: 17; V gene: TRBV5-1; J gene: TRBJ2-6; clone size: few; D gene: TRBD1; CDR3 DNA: TGCGCCAGCAGCTTGACCGGGACAGTCTCTGGGGCCAACGTCCTGACTTTC; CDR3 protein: CASSLTGTVSGANVLTF
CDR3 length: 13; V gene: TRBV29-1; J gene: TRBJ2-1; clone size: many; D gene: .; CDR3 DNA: TGCAGCGTTGACCCGACGGGTTACAATGAGCAGTTCTTC; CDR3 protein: CSVDPTGYNEQFF
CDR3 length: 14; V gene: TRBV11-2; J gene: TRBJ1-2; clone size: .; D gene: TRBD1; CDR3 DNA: TGTGCCAGCAGCTCCCGGACAGGTCCGTGGGGCTACACCTTC; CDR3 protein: CASSSRTGPWGYTF
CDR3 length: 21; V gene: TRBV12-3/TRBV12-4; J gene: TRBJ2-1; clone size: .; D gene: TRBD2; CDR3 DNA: TGTGCCAGCAGTCCCGAGAGGACTAGCGGGGGGGCGCGTCCGGGCTACAATGAGCAGTTCTTC; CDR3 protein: CASSPERTSGGARPGYNEQFF
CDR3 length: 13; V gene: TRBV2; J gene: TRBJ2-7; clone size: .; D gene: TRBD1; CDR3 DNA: TGTGCCAGCGAACGGACAGGGGGTGGCGAGCAGTACTTC; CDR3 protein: CASERTGGGEQYF
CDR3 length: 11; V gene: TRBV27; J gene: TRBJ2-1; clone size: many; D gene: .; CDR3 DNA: TGTGCCAGCAGTTTGGGGGGTTACCAGTTCTTC; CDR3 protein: CASSLGGYQFF
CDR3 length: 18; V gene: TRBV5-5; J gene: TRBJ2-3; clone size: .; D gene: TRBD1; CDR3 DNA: TGTGCCAGCAGCGCCGGGACAGGGGGCTCTATGGGCACAGATACGCAGTATTTT; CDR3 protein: CASSAGTGGSMGTDTQYF
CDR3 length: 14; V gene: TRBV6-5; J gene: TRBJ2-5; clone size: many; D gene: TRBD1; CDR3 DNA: TGTGCCAGCAGTGCCGCCGGGACAGGGTCTTTTTGGTACTTC; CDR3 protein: CASSAAGTGSFWYF
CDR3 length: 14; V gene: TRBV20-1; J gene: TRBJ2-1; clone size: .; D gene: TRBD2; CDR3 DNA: TGCAGTGCTAGAGGAGGACTAGCGGGGAATGGGCAGTTCTTC; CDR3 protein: CSARGGLAGNGQFF
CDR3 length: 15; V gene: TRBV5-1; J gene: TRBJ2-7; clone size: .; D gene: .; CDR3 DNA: TGCGCCAGCAGCGCATCGCAGGGGCATTCCTACGAGCAGTACTTC; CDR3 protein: CASSASQGHSYEQYF
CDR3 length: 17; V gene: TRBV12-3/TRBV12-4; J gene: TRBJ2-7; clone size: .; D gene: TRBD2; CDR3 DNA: TGTGCCAGCAGTCTACGCACCTCACTAGCGGGGATGAGGGAGCAGTACTTC; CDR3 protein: CASSLRTSLAGMREQYF
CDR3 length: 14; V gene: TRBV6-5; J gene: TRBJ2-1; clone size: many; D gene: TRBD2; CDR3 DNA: TGTGCCAGCAGTCCCCGGGGGGTCTACAATGAGCAGTTCTTC; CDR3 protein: CASSPRGVYNEQFF
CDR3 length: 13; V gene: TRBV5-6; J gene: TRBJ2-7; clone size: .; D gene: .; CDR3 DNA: TGTGCCAGCAGCTTGGACTTGAGCCACGAGCAGTACTTC; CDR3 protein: CASSLDLSHEQYF
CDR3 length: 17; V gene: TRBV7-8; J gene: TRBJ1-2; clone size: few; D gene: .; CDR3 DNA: TGTGCCAGCAGCTTAATGGGCGGGACACCGGCTAACTATGGCTACACCTTC; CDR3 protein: CASSLMGGTPANYGYTF
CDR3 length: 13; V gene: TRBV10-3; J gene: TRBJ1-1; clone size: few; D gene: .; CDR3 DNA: TGTGCCATCAGTGACGGACCTCGAACTGAAGCTTTCTTT; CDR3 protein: CAISDGPRTEAFF
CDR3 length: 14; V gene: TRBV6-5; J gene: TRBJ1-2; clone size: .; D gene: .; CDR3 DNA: TGTGCCAGCAGTTACTCGTTGGACACATATCGCTACACCTTC; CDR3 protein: CASSYSLDTYRYTF
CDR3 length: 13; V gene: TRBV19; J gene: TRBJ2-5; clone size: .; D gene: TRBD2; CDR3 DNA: TGTGCCACTAGGACTAGCGGAGAAGAGACCCAGTACTTC; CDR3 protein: CATRTSGEETQYF
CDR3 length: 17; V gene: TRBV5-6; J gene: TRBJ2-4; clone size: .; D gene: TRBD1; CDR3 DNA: TGTGTCAGCAACTCGCCCGGGACAGGGGGGACCAAAAACATTCAGTACTTC; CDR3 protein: CVSNSPGTGGTKNIQYF
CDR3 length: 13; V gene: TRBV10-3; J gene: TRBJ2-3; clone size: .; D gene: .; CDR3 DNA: TGTGCCACTGCGGGGTTGGAGGCAGATACGCAGTATTTT; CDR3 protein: CATAGLEADTQYF
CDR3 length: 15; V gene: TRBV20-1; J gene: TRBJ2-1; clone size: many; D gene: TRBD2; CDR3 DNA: TGCAGTGCTTCTTGGTTAGCGGGGAACTACAATGAGCAGTTCTTC; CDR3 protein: CSASWLAGNYNEQFF
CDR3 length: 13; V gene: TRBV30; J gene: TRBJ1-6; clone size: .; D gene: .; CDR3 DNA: TGTGCCTGGAGTGAAGGGCGCCTCCCACCCCTCCACTTT; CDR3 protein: CAWSEGRLPPLHF
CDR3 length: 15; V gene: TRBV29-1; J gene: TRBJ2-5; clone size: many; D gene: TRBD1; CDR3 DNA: TGCAGCGTTGAAGGGACAGGGGGGCACCAAGAGACCCAGTACTTC; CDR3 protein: CSVEGTGGHQETQYF
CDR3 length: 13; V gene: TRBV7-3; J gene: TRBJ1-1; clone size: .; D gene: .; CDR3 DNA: TGTGCCAGCAGCTGGGGGCGGGGGGCTGAAGCTTTCTTT; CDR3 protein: CASSWGRGAEAFF
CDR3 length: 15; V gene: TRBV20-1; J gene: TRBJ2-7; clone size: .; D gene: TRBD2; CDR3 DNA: TGCAGTGCCAAGGGACTAGCGGGGGGCAGGAACGAGCAGTACTTC; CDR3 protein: CSAKGLAGGRNEQYF
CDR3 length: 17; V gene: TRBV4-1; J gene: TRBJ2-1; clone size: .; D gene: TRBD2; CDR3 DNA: TGCGCCAGCAGCCAATCGATTAGCGGGGGGCCTTACAATGAGCAGTTCTTC; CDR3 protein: CASSQSISGGPYNEQFF
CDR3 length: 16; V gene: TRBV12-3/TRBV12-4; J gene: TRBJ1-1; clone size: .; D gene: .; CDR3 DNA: TGTGCCAGCAGAATAGGGGGGCAGGGGACGGGGACTGAAGCTTTCTTT; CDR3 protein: CASRIGGQGTGTEAFF
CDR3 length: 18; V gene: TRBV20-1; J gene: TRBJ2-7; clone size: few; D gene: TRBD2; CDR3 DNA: TGCAGTACTACCCCGCCCTGGACTAGCGGTCTTTTCTCCTACGAGCAGTACTTC; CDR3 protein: CSTTPPWTSGLFSYEQYF
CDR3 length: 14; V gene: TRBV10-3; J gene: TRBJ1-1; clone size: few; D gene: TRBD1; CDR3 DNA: TGTGCCACCGCAGGTCAGGGGGCTAACACTGAAGCTTTCTTT; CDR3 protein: CATAGQGANTEAFF
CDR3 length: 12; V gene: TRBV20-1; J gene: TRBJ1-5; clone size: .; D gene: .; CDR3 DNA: TGCAGTGCCGTCCCAGGGAATCAGCCCCAGCATTTT; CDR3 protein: CSAVPGNQPQHF
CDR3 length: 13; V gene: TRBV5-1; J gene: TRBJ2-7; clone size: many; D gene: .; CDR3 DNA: TGTGCCAGCAGTTTAGTGGGCTCCTACGAGCAGTACTTC; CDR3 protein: CASSLVGSYEQYF
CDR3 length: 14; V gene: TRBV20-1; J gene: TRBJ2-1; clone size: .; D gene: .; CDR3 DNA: TGCAGTGCTAGAGATTGGCTAATGGTGTATGAGCAGTTCTTC; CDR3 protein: CSARDWLMVYEQFF
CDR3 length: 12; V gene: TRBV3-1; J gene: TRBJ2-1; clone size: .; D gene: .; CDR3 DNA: TGTGCCAGCAGTCGCCTCCGTAATGAGCAGTTCTTC; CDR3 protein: CASSRLRNEQFF
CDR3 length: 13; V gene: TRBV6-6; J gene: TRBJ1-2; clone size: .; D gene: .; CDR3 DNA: TGTGCCAGCAGTTCCGTACAGGGCTATGGCTACACCTTC; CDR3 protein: CASSSVQGYGYTF
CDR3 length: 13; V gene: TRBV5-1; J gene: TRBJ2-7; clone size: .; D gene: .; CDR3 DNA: TGCGCCAGCAGCTTGGAACCGGGAGACGAGCAGTACTTC; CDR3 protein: CASSLEPGDEQYF
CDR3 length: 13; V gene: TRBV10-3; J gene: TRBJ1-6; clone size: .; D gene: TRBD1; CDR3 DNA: TGTGCCATCAATCCAGGGGGTAATTCACCCCTCCACTTT; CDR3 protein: CAINPGGNSPLHF
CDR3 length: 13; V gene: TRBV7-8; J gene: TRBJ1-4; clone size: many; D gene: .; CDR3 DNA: TGTGCCAGCAGTTTGGGGGGACGGGAAAAACTGTTTTTT; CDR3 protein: CASSLGGREKLFF
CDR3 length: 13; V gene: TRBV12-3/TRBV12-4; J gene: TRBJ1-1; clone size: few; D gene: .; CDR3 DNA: TGTACCAGCAGTATACGGACTAACACTGAAGCTTTCTTT; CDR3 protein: CTSSIRTNTEAFF
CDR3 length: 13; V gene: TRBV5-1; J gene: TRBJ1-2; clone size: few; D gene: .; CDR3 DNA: TGCGCCAGCAGCATCGACATAAACTATGGCTACACCTTC; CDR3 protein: CASSIDINYGYTF
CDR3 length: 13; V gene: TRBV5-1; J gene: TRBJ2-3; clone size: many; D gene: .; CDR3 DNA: TGCGCCAGCAGCTTGGGGGTCGAAGATACGCAGTATTTT; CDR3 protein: CASSLGVEDTQYF
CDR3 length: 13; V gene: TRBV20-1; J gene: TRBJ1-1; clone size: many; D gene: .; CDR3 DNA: TGCAGTGCTAGAGCCCGGGGGCGAACAGAAGCTTTCTTT; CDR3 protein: CSARARGRTEAFF
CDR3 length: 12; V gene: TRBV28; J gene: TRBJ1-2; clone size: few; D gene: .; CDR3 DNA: TGTGCCAGCAGTTTTGGGGGCGGATTGTCCACCTTC; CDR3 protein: CASSFGGGLSTF
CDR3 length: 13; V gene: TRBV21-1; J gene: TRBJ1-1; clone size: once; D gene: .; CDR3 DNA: TGTGCCAGCAGCAGGGAAAGTAACGCTGAAGCTTTCTTT; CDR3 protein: CASSRESNAEAFF
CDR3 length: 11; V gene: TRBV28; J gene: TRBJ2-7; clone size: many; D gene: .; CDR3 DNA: TGTGCCAGTGGGGATACCTACGAGCAGTACTTC; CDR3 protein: CASGDTYEQYF
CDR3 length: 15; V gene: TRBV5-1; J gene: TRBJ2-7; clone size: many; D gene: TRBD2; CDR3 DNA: TGCGCCAGCAGCTTGGGACTAGCGGGGTCCCACGAGCAGTACTTC; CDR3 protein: CASSLGLAGSHEQYF
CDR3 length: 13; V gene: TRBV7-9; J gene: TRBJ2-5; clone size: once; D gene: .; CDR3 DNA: TGTGCCACATCCGGGAAGGCGGCCAATGAGCAGTACTTC; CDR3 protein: CATSGKAANEQYF
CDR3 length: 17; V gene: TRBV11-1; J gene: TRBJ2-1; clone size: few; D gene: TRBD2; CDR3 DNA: TGTGCCGGCAGCTCTCAGACTAGCGGGGGACCCTACAATGAGCAGTTCTTC; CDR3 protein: CAGSSQTSGGPYNEQFF
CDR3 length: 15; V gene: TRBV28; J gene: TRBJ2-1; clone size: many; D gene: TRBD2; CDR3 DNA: TGTGCCAGCAGGGCACGGGGGGGAAACTACAATGAGCAGTTCTTC; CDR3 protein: CASRARGGNYNEQFF
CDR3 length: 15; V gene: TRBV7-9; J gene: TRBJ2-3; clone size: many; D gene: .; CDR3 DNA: TGCGCCAGCAGCTTGGGCGGCGCACGCACAGATACGCAGTATTTT; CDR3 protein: CASSLGGARTDTQYF
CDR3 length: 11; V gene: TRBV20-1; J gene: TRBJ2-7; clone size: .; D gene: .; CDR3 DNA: TGCAGGGCTACAAAACGAGACGAGCAGTACTTC; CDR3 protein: CRATKRDEQYF
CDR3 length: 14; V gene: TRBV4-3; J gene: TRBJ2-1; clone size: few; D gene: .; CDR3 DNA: TGCGCCAGCAGCCCCGGTCTCGGAAACAATGAGCAGTTCTTC; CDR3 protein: CASSPGLGNNEQFF
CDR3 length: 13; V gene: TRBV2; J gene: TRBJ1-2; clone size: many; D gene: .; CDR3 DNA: TGTGCCAGCAGGCCGGGATTTCAATATGGCTACACCTTC; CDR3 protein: CASRPGFQYGYTF
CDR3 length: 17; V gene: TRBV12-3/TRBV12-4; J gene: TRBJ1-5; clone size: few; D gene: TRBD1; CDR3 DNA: TGTGCCAGCAGTTCCGGACAGGGGTGGTTGGTCAATCAGCCCCAGCATTTT; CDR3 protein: CASSSGQGWLVNQPQHF
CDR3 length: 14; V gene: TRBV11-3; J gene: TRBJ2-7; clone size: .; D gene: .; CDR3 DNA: TGTGCCAGCAGCTTAGCCTCCGTGGGCTACGAGCGGTACTTC; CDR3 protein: CASSLASVGYERYF
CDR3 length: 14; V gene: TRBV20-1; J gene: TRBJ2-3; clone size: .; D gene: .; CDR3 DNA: TGCAGTGCTAGAGATGCAAAGGGAACAGATACGCAGTATTTT; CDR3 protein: CSARDAKGTDTQYF